The present TCR beta chain was sequenced within a study of blood T cells in healthy people across ages. Germline lookup yields CDR1 MNHEY and CDR2 SVGAGI. The CDR3 consists of 15 residues. Whole-study findings and limits: Estimates of total diversity, which came from one million sequenced T cells, were considered to be underestimates. Reliance upon unsorted PBMCs precluded definitive naive versus antigen-experienced comparison.

The second PCR ran about 6 to 12 cycles with a sample-barcoded 5' primer and J-beta primers. Each CDR3 protein gets one entry after TCRdb re-called the 5' RACE reads with MiXCR. The table includes about 1 million distinct CDR3 sequences, 40% to 45% detected once. To note about this clonotype: Its antigen remains unknown.

The sample taken for sequencing was blood. The chain carries TRBV6-5 and TRBJ2-4; D is unclear. The J call is doubtful: the DNA matches TRBJ2-7 better. The receptor was derived from a woman aged 60-75 years in good health. In nucleotides, the CDR3 is TGTGCCAGCAGTTCGATTGGGTCAGCCTCCTACGAGCAGTACTTC. This translates into CASSSIGSASYEQYF.